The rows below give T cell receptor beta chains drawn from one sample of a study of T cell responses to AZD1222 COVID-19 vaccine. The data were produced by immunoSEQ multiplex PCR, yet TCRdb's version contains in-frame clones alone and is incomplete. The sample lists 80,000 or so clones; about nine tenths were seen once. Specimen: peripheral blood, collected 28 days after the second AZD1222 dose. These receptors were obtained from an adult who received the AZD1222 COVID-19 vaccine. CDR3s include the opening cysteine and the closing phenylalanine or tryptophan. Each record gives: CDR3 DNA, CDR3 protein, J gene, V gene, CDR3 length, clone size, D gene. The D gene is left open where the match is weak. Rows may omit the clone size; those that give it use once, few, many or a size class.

DNA: TGTGCCACCAGTGATTTGTGGGGGGACAGGAATGGAAACACCATATATTTT
CDR3: CATSDLWGDRNGNTIYF
J: TRBJ1-3
V: TRBV24-1
length: 17
size: -
D: TRBD1

DNA: TGTGCCAGCGCGGCAGCCGCGAACTACGAGCAGTACTTC
CDR3: CASAAAANYEQYF
J: TRBJ2-7
V: TRBV9
length: 13
size: -
D: -

DNA: TGCGCCAGCAGCTTGGGCACCTACGAGCAGTACTTC
CDR3: CASSLGTYEQYF
J: TRBJ2-7
V: TRBV5-1
length: 12
size: -
D: -

DNA: TGTGCCAGCAGCTTATCCGGGGGAGGCTATGGCTACACCTTC
CDR3: CASSLSGGGYGYTF
J: TRBJ1-2
V: TRBV7-9
length: 14
size: once
D: -

DNA: TGTGCCAGCTCACCAAACAGGGATATCTATGGCTACACCTTC
CDR3: CASSPNRDIYGYTF
J: TRBJ1-2
V: TRBV18
length: 14
size: -
D: -

DNA: TGTGCCAGCAGCCTCCAGGGTACCTATTCACCCCTCCACTTT
CDR3: CASSLQGTYSPLHF
J: TRBJ1-6
V: TRBV11-2
length: 14
size: once
D: -

DNA: TGTGCCAGCAGCTTGGACCCGACCGGGACAGTGTACGAGCAGTACTTC
CDR3: CASSLDPTGTVYEQYF
J: TRBJ2-7
V: TRBV5-5
length: 16
size: -
D: TRBD1

DNA: TGTGCCAGTAGTTTCCAGGGCGGCTACACCTTC
CDR3: CASSFQGGYTF
J: TRBJ1-2
V: TRBV19
length: 11
size: -
D: -

DNA: TGCAGCGTTGGAGCGGCGGGCGCTCGAAGGAACACTGAAGCTTTCTTT
CDR3: CSVGAAGARRNTEAFF
J: TRBJ1-1
V: TRBV29-1
length: 16
size: -
D: -

DNA: TGTGCCAGTAGTATAGATCTAGCGGGGACAGGGGTCGACAATGAGCAGTTCTTC
CDR3: CASSIDLAGTGVDNEQFF
J: TRBJ2-1
V: TRBV19
length: 18
size: -
D: -

DNA: TGTGCCAGCAGCTTAGAACGGACAGGGATATCACCCCTCCACTTT
CDR3: CASSLERTGISPLHF
J: TRBJ1-6
V: TRBV7-2
length: 15
size: -
D: TRBD1

DNA: TGTGCCAGCAGGGGGACTATTACAGATACGCAGTATTTT
CDR3: CASRGTITDTQYF
J: TRBJ2-3
V: TRBV6-5
length: 13
size: -
D: TRBD2

DNA: TGTGCCAGCAGTTACCCGGGACAGGAGATGAACACTGAAGCTTTCTTT
CDR3: CASSYPGQEMNTEAFF
J: TRBJ1-1
V: TRBV6-6
length: 16
size: few
D: TRBD1

DNA: TGTGCCAGCTCACCATTGCAGGGTTCCGGGGCCAACGTCCTGACTTTC
CDR3: CASSPLQGSGANVLTF
J: TRBJ2-6
V: TRBV18
length: 16
size: -
D: -

DNA: TGCAGCGTTGAGGGGACTAGCGAAGAGCAGTACTTC
CDR3: CSVEGTSEEQYF
J: TRBJ2-7
V: TRBV29-1
length: 12
size: -
D: TRBD2

DNA: TGTGCCAGCAGCACCACTCGTGGGTCGGGCTACACCTTC
CDR3: CASSTTRGSGYTF
J: TRBJ1-2
V: TRBV12-3/TRBV12-4
length: 13
size: -
D: -

DNA: TGCGCCAGCAGCTTGGGTGGGAATGAGCAGTTCTTC
CDR3: CASSLGGNEQFF
J: TRBJ2-1
V: TRBV5-1
length: 12
size: once
D: -